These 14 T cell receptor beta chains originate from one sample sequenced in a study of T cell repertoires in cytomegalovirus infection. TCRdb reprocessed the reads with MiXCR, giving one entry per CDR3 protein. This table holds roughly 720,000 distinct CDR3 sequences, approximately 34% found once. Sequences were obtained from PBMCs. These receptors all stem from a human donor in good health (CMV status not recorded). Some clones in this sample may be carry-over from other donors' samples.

The CDR3 region has the DNA TGTGCCAGCAGGACCAGACGAACGACTGAAGCTTTCTTT. Amino acid sequence: CASRTRRTTEAFF. The genes are TRBV28 and TRBJ1-1, with D hard to call. The CDR3 runs 13 residues. With 6 bases removed from V and 5 bases from J, the gap between germline ends came to 13 bases. Germline loops: CDR1 MDHEN, CDR2 SYDVKM.

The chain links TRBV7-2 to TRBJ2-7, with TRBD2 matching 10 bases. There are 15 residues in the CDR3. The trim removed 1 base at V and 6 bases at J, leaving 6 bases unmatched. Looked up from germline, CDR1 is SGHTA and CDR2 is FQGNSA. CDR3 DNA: TGTGCCAGCAGCTTAGGTACTAGCGGGGTTTGCGAGCAGTACTTC. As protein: CASSLGTSGVCEQYF.

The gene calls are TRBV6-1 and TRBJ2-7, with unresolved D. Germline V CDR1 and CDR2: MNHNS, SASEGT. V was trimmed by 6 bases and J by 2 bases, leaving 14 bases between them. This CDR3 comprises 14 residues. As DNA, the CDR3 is TGTGCCAGCAGCTCCTCGCGGTTTCCCTACGAGCAGTACTTC. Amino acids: CASSSSRFPYEQYF.

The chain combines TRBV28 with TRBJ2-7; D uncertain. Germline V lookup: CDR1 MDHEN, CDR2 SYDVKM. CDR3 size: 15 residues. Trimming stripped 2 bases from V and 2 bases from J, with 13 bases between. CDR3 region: CASSLPGPGAYEQYF. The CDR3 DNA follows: TGTGCCAGCAGTTTACCCGGCCCCGGCGCCTACGAGCAGTACTTC.

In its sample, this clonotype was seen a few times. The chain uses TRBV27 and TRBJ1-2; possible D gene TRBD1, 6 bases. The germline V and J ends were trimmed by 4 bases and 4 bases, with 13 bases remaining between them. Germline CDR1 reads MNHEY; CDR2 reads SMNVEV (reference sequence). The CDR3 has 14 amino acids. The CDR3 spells CASSYGTGIYGYTF. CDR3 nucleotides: TGTGCCAGCAGTTATGGAACAGGGATCTATGGCTACACCTTC.

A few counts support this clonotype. CDR3 sequence reads: CASGPDTDMAFF. In DNA form, the CDR3 reads TGTGCCAGCGGCCCTGACACCGATATGGCTTTCTTT. This chain joins TRBV6-1 and TRBJ1-1; no clear D. Germline CDR1 and CDR2: MNHNS and SASEGT. This CDR3 has 12 amino acids. Trimming left V 8 bases short and J 11 bases short, with 18 bases between.

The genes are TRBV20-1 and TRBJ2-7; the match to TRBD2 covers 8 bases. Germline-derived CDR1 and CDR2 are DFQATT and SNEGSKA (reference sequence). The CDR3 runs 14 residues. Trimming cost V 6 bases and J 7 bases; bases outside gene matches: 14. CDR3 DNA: TGCAGTGCCCCCCCGACGGGAGGGTCGAGGGAGCAGTACTTC. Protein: CSAPPTGGSREQYF.

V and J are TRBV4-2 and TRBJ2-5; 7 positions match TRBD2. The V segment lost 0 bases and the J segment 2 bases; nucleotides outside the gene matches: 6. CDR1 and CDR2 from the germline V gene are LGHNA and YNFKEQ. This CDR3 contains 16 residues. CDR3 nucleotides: TGTGCCAGCAGCCAAGATAAAGGACTAGAGCAAGAGACCCAGTACTTC. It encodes CASSQDKGLEQETQYF.

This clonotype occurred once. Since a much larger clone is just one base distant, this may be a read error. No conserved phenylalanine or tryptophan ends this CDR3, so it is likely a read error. CDR3 amino acids: CASSFSGGIRNNEQFL. The DNA of the CDR3 is TGTGCCAGCAGCTTCAGTGGGGGCATAAGGAACAATGAGCAGTTCTTA. The gene calls are TRBV7-9 and TRBJ2-1; maybe TRBD1 (6 bases). This CDR3 region has 16 residues. V was trimmed by 3 bases and J by 5 bases, leaving 17 bases between them. Germline V gives CDR1 SEHNR, CDR2 FQNEAQ (reference sequence).

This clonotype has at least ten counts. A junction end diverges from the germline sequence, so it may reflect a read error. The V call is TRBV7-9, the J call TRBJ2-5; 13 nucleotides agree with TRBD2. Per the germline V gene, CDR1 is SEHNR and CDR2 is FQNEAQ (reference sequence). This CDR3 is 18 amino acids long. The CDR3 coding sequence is TGTGCCAGCAGCCTAGCAACTAGCGGGGGGGCCGAGGGGGAGACCCAGTACTTC. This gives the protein CASSLATSGGAEGETQYF. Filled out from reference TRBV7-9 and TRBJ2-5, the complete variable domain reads DTGVSQNPRHKITKRGQNVTFRCDPISEHNRLYWYRQTLGQGPEFLTYFQNEAQLEKSRLLSDRFSAERPKGSFSTLEIQRTEQGDSAMYLCASSLATSGGAEGETQYFGPGTRLLVL.

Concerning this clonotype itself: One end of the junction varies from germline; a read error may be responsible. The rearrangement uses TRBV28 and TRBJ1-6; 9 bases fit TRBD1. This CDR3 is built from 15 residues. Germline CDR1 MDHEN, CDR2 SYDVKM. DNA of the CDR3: TGTGCCCGCAGTAAGACGACAGGGGGAGATTCACCCCTCCACTTT. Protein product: CARSKTTGGDSPLHF.

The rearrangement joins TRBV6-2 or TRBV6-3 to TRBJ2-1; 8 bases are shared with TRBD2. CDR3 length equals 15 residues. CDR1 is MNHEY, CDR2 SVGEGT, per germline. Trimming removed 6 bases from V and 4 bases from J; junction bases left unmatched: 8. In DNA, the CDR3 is TGTGCCAGCAGGGATGGCGGGAGGCTTTACAATGAGCAGTTCTTC. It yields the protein CASRDGGRLYNEQFF.

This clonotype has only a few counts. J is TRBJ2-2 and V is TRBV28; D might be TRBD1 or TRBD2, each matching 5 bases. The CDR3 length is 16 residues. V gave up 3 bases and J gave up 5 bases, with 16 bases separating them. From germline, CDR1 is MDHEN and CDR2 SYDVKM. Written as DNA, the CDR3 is TGTGCCAGCAGTTTCTCGGGACCCATGGGGACCGGGGAGCTGTTTTTT. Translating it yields CASSFSGPMGTGELFF.

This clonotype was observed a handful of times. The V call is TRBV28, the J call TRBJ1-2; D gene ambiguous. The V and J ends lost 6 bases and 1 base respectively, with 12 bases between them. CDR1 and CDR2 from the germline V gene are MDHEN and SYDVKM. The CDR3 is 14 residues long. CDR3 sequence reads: CASRDVYRNYGYTF. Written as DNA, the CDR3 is TGTGCCAGCAGGGACGTGTACCGTAACTATGGCTACACCTTC.